This T cell receptor beta chain was obtained from a study of blood T cell repertoires in COVID-19. Study-wide context: The origin of the acute and convalescent COVID-19 samples was the United States, Italy and Spain. The analysed material was cDNA or gDNA that came from T cells, B-cell-depleted T cells, or PBMCs.

Authors' processing steps: Reference gene primer amplification in the assay estimated nucleated cell counts. Here immunoSEQ multiplex PCR was the method, and the copy in TCRdb shows in-frame clones only, minus some. V, J and clone size were drawn from that table, and D and trimming were deduced from the DNA. Counted here are approximately 180,000 clones, 70% to 90% occurring once; the ten biggest clones make up 6%. The TCR sequence derives from a man aged 35 to 55 with active or convalescent COVID-19. Sample: peripheral blood.

In nucleotides, the CDR3 is TGTGCCAGCAGCAAAACAGGGGGGAACACTGAAGCTTTCTTT. It translates to CASSKTGGNTEAFF. The gene calls are TRBV11-2 and TRBJ1-1, with 8 bases matching TRBD1. Trimming took 5 bases from V and 1 from J; bases not matched to a gene: 3. This CDR3 contains 14 residues. Germline CDR1 reads SGHAT; CDR2 reads FQNNGV.